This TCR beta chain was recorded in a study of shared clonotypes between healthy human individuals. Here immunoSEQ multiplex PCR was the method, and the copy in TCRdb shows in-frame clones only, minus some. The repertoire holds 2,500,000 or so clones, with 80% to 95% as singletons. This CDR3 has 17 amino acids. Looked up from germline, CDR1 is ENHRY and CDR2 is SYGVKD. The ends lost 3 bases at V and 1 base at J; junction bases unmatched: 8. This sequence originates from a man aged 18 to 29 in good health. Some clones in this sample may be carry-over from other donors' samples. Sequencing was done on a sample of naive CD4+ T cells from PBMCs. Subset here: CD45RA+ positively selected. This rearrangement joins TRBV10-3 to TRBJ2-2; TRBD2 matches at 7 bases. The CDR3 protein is CAISDREAGLNTGELFF. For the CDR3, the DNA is TGTGCCATCAGTGACAGGGAAGCGGGGCTGAACACCGGGGAGCTGTTTTTT.